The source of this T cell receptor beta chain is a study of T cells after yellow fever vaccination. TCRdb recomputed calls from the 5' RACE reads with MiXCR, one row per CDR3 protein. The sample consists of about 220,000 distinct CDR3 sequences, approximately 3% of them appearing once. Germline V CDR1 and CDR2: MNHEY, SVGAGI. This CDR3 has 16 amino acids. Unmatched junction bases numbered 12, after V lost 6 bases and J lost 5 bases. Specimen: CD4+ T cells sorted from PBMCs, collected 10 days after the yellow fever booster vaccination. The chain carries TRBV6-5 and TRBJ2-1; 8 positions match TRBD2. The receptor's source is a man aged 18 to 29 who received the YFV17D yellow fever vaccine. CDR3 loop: CASRTTRAGGDNEQFF. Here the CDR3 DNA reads TGTGCCAGCAGAACTACGAGGGCGGGAGGAGACAATGAGCAGTTCTTC.